This T cell receptor beta chain was recorded in a study of shared clonotypes between healthy human individuals. Measured with immunoSEQ multiplex PCR; TCRdb has only the in-frame clones, and not every one. The profile shows 2 million to 2.5 million clones, nearly 97% of them singletons. This clone appeared a single time. This clonotype was sampled from a man younger than 35 in good health. The sample was naive CD4+ T cells sorted from blood. Subset reported: CD45RA+ positively selected.

The DNA for the CDR3 is TGTGCCAGCAACCCAGCGGGAGGGCCGCCAGATACGCAGTATTTT. Protein: CASNPAGGPPDTQYF. The chain uses TRBV6-5 and TRBJ2-3; 10 bases match TRBD2. The V segment lost 7 bases and the J segment 4 bases; nucleotides outside the gene matches: 8. The CDR3 runs to 15 residues. Germline-derived CDR1 and CDR2 are MNHEY and SVGAGI.